The source of this T cell receptor beta chain is a study of T-cell reconstitution after alpha-beta-depleted transplantation in children. This clonotype has more than one count but fewer than ten. The antigen is not known. Construction of the TCRbeta library involved unique molecular identifiers. TCRdb re-analysed the PCR reads in MiXCR, keeping a single row per CDR3 protein. The table has some 830,000 distinct CDR3 sequences, less than 20% seen once. Study-wide findings and caveats: As was reported, about two months after transplant, alpha-beta T cells came from several hundred expanded graft clones. Newly produced T cells mostly accounted for T-cell counts and diversity one year post-transplant.

The CDR3 length is 15 residues. Trimming removed 2 bases at V and 4 bases at J, with 12 bases between. The germline gives CDR1 SGHDT, CDR2 YYEEEE. The rearrangement links TRBV5-6 to TRBJ2-2; D is uncertain. This clonotype was obtained from a male patient younger than 18 who had a stem cell transplant for acute lymphoblastic leukemia, so the T cells may come from the graft donor. The starting material was PBMCs, mostly from graft donor cells, obtained 360 days after TCRalphabeta/CD19-depleted stem cell transplant. CDR3 protein: CASSFGQDPTGELFF. The DNA for the CDR3 is TGTGCCAGCAGCTTTGGTCAGGACCCCACCGGGGAGCTGTTTTTT.